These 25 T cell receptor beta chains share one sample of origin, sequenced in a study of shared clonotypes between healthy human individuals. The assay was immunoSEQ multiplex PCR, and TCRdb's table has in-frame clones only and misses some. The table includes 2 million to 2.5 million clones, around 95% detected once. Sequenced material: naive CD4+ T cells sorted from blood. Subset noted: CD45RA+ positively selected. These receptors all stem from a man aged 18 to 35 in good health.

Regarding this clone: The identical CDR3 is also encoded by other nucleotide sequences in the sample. CDR3 sequence reads: CAWSGTANTEAFF. The CDR3 DNA is TGTGCCTGGAGCGGGACAGCGAACACTGAAGCTTTCTTT. The rearrangement uses TRBV30 and TRBJ1-1, with 7 bases that match TRBD1. CDR1 is GTSNPN, CDR2 SVGIG, per germline (reference sequence). V was pared by 3 bases and J by 1 base, with 2 bases of the junction left unmatched. This CDR3 is built from 13 residues.

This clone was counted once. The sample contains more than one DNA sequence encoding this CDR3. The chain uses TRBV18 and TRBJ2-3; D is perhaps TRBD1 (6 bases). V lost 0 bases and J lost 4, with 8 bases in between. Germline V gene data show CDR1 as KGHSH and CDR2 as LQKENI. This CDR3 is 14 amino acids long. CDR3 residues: CASSPPGQADTQYF. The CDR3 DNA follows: TGTGCCAGCTCACCACCGGGACAAGCAGATACGCAGTATTTT.

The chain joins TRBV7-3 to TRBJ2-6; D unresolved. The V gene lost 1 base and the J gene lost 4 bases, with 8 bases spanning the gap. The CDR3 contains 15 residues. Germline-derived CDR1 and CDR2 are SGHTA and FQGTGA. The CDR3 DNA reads TGTGCCAGCAGCTTAAATGGGCCGGGGGCCAACGTCCTGACTTTC. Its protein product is CASSLNGPGANVLTF.

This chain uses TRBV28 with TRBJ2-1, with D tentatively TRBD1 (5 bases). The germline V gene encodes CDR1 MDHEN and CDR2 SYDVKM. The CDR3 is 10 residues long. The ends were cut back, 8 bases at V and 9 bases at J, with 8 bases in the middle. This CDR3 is CASSGFEQFF. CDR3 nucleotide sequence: TGTGCCAGCTCAGGGTTTGAGCAGTTCTTC.

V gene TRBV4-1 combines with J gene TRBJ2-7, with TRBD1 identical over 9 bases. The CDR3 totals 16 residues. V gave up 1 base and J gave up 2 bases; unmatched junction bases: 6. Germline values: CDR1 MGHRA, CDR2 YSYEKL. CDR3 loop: CASSQAVGQGTYEQYF. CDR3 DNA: TGCGCCAGCAGCCAAGCGGTGGGACAGGGAACCTACGAGCAGTACTTC.

The CDR3 loop is CASSLAAVGEAFF. The DNA for the CDR3 is TGTGCCAGCAGCTTAGCGGCAGTGGGTGAAGCTTTCTTT. J is TRBJ1-1 and V is TRBV7-2; no definite D call. Looked up from germline, CDR1 is SGHTA and CDR2 is FQGNSA. V dropped 0 bases and J dropped 7 bases, with 9 bases sitting between them. The CDR3 spans 13 residues.

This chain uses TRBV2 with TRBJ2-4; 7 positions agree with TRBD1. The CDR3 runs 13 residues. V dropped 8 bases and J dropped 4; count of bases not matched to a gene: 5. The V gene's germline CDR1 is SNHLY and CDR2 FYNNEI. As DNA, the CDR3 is TGTGCCAGCGACATACAGGGGAAAAACATTCAGTACTTC. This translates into CASDIQGKNIQYF.

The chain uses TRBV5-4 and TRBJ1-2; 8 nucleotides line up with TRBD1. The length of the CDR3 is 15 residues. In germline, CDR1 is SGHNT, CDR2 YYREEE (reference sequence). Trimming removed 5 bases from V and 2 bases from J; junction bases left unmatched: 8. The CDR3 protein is CASRRQGAPNYGYTF. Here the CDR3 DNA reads TGTGCCAGCAGACGGCAGGGGGCCCCCAACTATGGCTACACCTTC.

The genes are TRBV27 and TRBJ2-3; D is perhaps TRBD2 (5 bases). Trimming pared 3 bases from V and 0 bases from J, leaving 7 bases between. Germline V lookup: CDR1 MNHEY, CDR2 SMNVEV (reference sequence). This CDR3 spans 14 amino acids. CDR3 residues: CASSFAGSTDTQYF. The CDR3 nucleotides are TGTGCCAGCAGTTTTGCGGGCAGCACAGATACGCAGTATTTT.

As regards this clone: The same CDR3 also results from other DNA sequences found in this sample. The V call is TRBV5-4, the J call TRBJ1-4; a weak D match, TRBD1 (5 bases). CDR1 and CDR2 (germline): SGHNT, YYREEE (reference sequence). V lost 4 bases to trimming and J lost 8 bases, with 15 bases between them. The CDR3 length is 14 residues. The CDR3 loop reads CASSPGQGREKLFF. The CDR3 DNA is TGTGCCAGCAGCCCGGGGCAAGGGCGGGAAAAACTGTTTTTT. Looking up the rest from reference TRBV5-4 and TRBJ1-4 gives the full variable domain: ETGVTQSPTHLIKTRGQQVTLRCSSQSGHNTVSWYQQALGQGPQFIFQYYREEENGRGNFPPRFSGLQFPNYSSELNVNALELDDSALYLCASSPGQGREKLFFGSGTQLSVL.

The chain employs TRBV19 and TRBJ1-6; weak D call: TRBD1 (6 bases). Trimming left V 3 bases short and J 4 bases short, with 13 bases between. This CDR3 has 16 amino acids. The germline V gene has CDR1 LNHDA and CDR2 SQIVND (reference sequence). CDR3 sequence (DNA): TGTGCCAGTAGTATGGGGACACAGGTTTATAATTCACCCCTCCACTTT. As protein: CASSMGTQVYNSPLHF.

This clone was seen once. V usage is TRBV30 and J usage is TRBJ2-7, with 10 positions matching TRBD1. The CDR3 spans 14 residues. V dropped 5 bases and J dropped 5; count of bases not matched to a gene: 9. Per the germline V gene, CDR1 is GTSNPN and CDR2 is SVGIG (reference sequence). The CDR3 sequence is CAWGVTGGGHEQYF. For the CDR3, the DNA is TGTGCCTGGGGGGTGACAGGGGGCGGCCACGAGCAGTACTTC.

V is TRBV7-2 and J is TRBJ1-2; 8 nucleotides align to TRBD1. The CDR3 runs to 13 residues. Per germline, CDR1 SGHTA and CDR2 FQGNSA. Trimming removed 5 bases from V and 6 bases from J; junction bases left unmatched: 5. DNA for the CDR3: TGTGCCAGCAGCCCTGACAGGGGAAATGGCTACACCTTC. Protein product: CASSPDRGNGYTF.

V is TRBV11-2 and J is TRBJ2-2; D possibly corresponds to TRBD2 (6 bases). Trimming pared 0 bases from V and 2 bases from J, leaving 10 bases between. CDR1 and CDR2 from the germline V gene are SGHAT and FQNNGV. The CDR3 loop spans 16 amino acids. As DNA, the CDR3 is TGTGCCAGCAGCTTAGATGGGGGGATAAACACCGGGGAGCTGTTTTTT. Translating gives CASSLDGGINTGELFF.

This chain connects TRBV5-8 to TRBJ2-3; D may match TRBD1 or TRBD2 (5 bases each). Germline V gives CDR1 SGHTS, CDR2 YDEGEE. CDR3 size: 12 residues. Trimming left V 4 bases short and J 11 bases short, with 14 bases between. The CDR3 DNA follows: TGTGCCAGCAGCATCCCGGGACCCCAGCAGTATTTT. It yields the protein CASSIPGPQQYF.

The CDR3 DNA reads TGTGCCAGCAGCTCCAGGGATGGCGGGGAGCTGTTTTTT. Translation: CASSSRDGGELFF. V is TRBV7-3 and J is TRBJ2-2; tentatively, D is TRBD1 (5 bases). From germline, CDR1 is SGHTA and CDR2 FQGTGA. V lost 4 bases and J lost 7, with 10 bases in between. The CDR3 has 13 amino acids.

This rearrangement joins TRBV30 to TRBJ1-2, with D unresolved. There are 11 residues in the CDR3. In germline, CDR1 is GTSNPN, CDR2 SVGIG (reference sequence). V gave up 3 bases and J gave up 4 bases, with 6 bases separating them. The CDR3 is CAWRIIYGYTF. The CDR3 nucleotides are TGTGCCTGGAGGATCATCTATGGCTACACCTTC.

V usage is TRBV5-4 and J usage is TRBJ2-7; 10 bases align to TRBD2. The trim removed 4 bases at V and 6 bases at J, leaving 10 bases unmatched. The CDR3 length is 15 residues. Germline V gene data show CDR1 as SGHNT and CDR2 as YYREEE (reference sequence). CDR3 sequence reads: CASSRPGLAIFEQYF. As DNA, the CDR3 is TGTGCCAGCAGCCGCCCGGGACTAGCGATTTTCGAGCAGTACTTC.

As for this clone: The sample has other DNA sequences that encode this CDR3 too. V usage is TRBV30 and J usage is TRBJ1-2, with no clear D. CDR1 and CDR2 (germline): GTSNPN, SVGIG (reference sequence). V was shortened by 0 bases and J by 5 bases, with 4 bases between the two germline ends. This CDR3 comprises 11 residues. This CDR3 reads CAWSVRYGYTF. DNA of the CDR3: TGTGCCTGGAGTGTTCGGTATGGCTACACCTTC.

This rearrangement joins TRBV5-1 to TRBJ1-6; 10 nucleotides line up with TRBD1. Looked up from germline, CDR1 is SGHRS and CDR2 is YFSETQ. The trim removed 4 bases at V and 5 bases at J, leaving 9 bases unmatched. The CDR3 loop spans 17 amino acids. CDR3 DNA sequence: TGCGCCAGCAGCCTGGAGCTGACAGGGGGCCATAATTCACCCCTCCACTTT. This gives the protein CASSLELTGGHNSPLHF.

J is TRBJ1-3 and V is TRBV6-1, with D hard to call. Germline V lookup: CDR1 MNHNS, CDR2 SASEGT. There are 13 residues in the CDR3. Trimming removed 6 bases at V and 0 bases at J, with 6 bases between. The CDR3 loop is CASRGYSGNTIYF. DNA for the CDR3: TGTGCCAGCAGAGGGTACTCTGGAAACACCATATATTTT.

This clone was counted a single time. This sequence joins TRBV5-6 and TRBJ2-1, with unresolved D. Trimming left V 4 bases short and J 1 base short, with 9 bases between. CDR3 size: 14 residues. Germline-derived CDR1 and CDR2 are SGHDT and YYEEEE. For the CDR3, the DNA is TGTGCCAGCAGCGGAGACATGTCCTACAATGAGCAGTTCTTC. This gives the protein CASSGDMSYNEQFF.

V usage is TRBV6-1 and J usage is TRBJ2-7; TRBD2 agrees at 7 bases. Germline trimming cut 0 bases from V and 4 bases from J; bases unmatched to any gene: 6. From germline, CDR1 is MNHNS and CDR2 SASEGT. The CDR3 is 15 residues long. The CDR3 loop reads CASSEAGAGAYEQYF. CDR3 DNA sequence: TGTGCCAGCAGTGAAGCAGGGGCGGGAGCATACGAGCAGTACTTC.

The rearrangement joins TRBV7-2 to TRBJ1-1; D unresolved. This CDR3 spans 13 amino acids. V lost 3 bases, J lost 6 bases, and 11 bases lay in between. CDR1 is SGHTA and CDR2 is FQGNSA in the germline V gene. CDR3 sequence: CASSFVRWPEAFF. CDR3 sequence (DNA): TGTGCCAGCAGCTTCGTCCGATGGCCTGAAGCTTTCTTT. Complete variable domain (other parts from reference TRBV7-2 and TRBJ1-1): GAGVSQSPSNKVTEKGKDVELRCDPISGHTALYWYRQSLGQGLEFLIYFQGNSAPDKSGLPSDRFSAERTGGSVSTLTIQRTQQEDSAVYLCASSFVRWPEAFFGQGTRLTVV.

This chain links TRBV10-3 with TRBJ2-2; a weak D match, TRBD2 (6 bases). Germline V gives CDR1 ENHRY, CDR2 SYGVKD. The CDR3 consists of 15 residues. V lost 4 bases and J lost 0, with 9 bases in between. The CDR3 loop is CAISGDWANTGELFF. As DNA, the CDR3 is TGTGCCATCAGTGGGGACTGGGCGAACACCGGGGAGCTGTTTTTT.